This TCR beta chain was identified during a study of early T cells in non-severe SARS-CoV-2 infection. As for the study in general: The sequenced material was bulk RNA from unsorted whole blood, and its chains were unpaired.

TCRdb reanalysed the 5' RACE reads using MiXCR and keeps one entry per CDR3 protein. The sample lists 50,000 to 85,000 distinct CDR3 sequences, around 9% seen once, with roughly 3.2% in the top ten. Per the germline V gene, CDR1 is MNHEY and CDR2 is SVGAGI. After removal of 8 bases from V and 8 bases from J, the junction contained 3 bases not matched to a gene. The CDR3 contains 12 residues. Sample share makes this clonotype medium-sized. The clonotype originates from an adult who was a healthcare worker with PCR-confirmed SARS-CoV-2 infection or an uninfected control (not recorded which). The gene calls are TRBV6-5 and TRBJ1-2; 12 bases are shared with TRBD1. The material sequenced was whole blood. The CDR3: CASLGQGAGYTF. CDR3 sequence (DNA): TGTGCCAGCCTGGGACAGGGGGCAGGCTACACCTTC.